Each of the 20 T cell receptor beta chains below was sequenced from the same sample in a study of blood T cell dynamics during melanoma immunotherapy. Time point described: pre-treatment baseline. Profiling relied on immunoSEQ multiplex PCR, and the TCRdb table lists in-frame clones only, not all of them. The table lists about 13,000 clones, 70% to 90% of them singletons, with 4.4% in the top ten. The specimen comprised blood, sampled from a patient treated with checkpoint blockade. These receptors were taken from a human donor with melanoma.

J is TRBJ1-2 and V is TRBV7-9, with 11 bases identical to TRBD1. This CDR3 has 15 residues. Germline CDR1 is SEHNR and CDR2 is FQNEAQ (reference sequence). The junction had 3 bases not matched to a gene; V was cut back by 1 base and J by 5 bases. The CDR3 sequence is CASSLVGQGGYGYTF. The CDR3 DNA reads TGTGCCAGCAGCTTAGTGGGACAGGGGGGTTATGGCTACACCTTC.

The V gene is TRBV5-1, the J gene TRBJ2-3; a possible D gene is TRBD1 (6 bases). Trimming stripped 5 bases from V and 0 bases from J, with 10 bases between. Germline V gives CDR1 SGHRS, CDR2 YFSETQ. The CDR3 consists of 14 residues. The CDR3 bases are TGCGCCAGCAGTCGACAGGATAGCACAGATACGCAGTATTTT. It encodes CASSRQDSTDTQYF. Drawing the rest from reference TRBV5-1 and TRBJ2-3, the complete variable domain is KAGVTQTPRYLIKTRGQQVTLSCSPISGHRSVSWYQQTPGQGLQFLFEYFSETQRNKGNFPGRFSGRQFSNSRSEMNVSTLELGDSALYLCASSRQDSTDTQYFGPGTRLTVL.

The chain uses TRBV29-1 and TRBJ2-5; 7 positions match TRBD2. Germline V CDR1 and CDR2: SQVTM, ANQGSEA. There are 13 residues in the CDR3. The J segment lost 4 bases and the V segment lost 6 bases, leaving 8 bases of the junction unmatched. The CDR3 loop reads CSVSPTGGETQYF. In DNA form, the CDR3 reads TGCAGCGTGTCGCCCACGGGGGGAGAGACCCAGTACTTC.

This chain uses TRBV7-3 with TRBJ1-4; D is undetermined. The CDR3 is made up of 13 amino acids. Germline values: CDR1 SGHTA, CDR2 FQGTGA. Trimming took 4 bases from V and 2 from J, leaving 5 bases between them. CDR3 nucleotide sequence: TGTGCCAGCAGCTCCTCTACTAATGAAAAACTGTTTTTT. It specifies CASSSSTNEKLFF.

V and J are TRBV7-8 and TRBJ2-7; the D gene is possibly TRBD2 (5 bases). This CDR3 has 12 residues. Looked up from germline, CDR1 is SGHVS and CDR2 is FQNEAQ. Trimming cost V 5 bases and J 7 bases, with 12 bases left between them. The chain's CDR3 is CASSRDWVEQYF. The CDR3 bases are TGTGCCAGCAGCCGGGATTGGGTGGAGCAGTACTTC.

This clone was detected once. The chain has TRBV18 and TRBJ1-4; 8 bases fit TRBD1. CDR3 size: 14 residues. After removal of 2 bases from V and 7 bases from J, the junction contained 3 bases not matched to a gene. CDR1 and CDR2 (germline): KGHSH, LQKENI. The CDR3 DNA is TGTGCCAGCTCACCAAGGACAGGGTTTGAAAAACTGTTTTTT. Its protein product is CASSPRTGFEKLFF.

V gene TRBV7-3 combines with J gene TRBJ2-4; a weak D match, TRBD1 (5 bases). The ends were cut back, 1 base at V and 8 bases at J, with 18 bases in the middle. Germline values: CDR1 SGHTA, CDR2 FQGTGA. This CDR3 is built from 16 residues. The DNA of the CDR3 is TGTGCCAGCAGCTTAATCCCAGTTACCAGGGAAGACATTCAGTACTTC. Protein sequence: CASSLIPVTREDIQYF.

V and J are TRBV10-1 and TRBJ1-1; no clear D gene. Trimming shortened V by 4 bases and J by 1 base, and 4 bases separated the two germline ends. Germline V gives CDR1 WNHNN, CDR2 SYGVQD (reference sequence). The CDR3 length is 12 residues. The CDR3 coding sequence is TGCGCCAGCAGTGCATCGAACACTGAAGCTTTCTTT. Protein product: CASSASNTEAFF.

The J gene is TRBJ2-3, the V gene TRBV15; TRBD2 might be the D (8 bases). V was shortened by 4 bases and J by 2 bases, with 19 bases between the two germline ends. There are 17 residues in the CDR3. Germline-derived CDR1 and CDR2 are LNHNV and YYDKDF (reference sequence). In DNA, the CDR3 is TGTGCCACCAGCACTTTGGGTAGCGGGACAGTCACAGATACGCAGTATTTT. This translates into CATSTLGSGTVTDTQYF.

This chain links TRBV4-1 with TRBJ2-1; 7 bases are a match to TRBD2. CDR3 size: 16 residues. After removal of 4 bases from V and 4 bases from J, the junction contained 10 bases not matched to a gene. In germline, CDR1 is MGHRA, CDR2 YSYEKL. As DNA, the CDR3 is TGCGCCAGCAGCCCCCGGCGGGAGTCTAGGTACAATGAGCAGTTCTTC. It is translated as CASSPRRESRYNEQFF.

This chain uses TRBV9 with TRBJ1-3; D gene ambiguous. This CDR3 comprises 13 residues. Germline V CDR1 and CDR2: SGDLS, YYNGEE. V lost 0 bases to trimming and J lost 4 bases, with 5 bases between them. The CDR3 region is CASSVDNGNTIYF. In DNA, the CDR3 is TGTGCCAGCAGCGTAGATAACGGAAACACCATATATTTT.

J is TRBJ1-3 and V is TRBV7-9; D is unresolved. CDR1 SEHNR and CDR2 FQNEAQ come from the germline V gene (reference sequence). The CDR3 extends over 16 amino acids. The V gene lost 7 bases and the J gene lost 4 bases, with 20 bases spanning the gap. DNA for the CDR3: TGTGCCAGCACCATGGGAAGAGCTGGGCAGGGAAACACCATATATTTT. Its translation: CASTMGRAGQGNTIYF.

The chain recombines TRBV5-4 with TRBJ2-7; D assignment may be TRBD1 or TRBD2 (6 bases each). Germline V CDR1 and CDR2: SGHNT, YYREEE (reference sequence). CDR3 length: 14 amino acids. The V and J ends lost 2 bases and 0 bases respectively, with 9 bases between them. CDR3 sequence: CASSFGGGSYEQYF. In DNA, the CDR3 is TGTGCCAGCAGCTTTGGAGGGGGCTCCTACGAGCAGTACTTC.

J is TRBJ1-5 and V is TRBV6-5; TRBD1 agrees at 8 bases. With V trimmed by 5 bases and J by 2 bases, 5 bases remained unmatched. The CDR3 totals 15 residues. CDR1 is MNHEY, CDR2 SVGAGI, per germline. The chain's CDR3 is CASSPRGRGNQPQHF. The CDR3 DNA follows: TGTGCCAGCAGTCCCAGGGGGCGCGGCAATCAGCCCCAGCATTTT.

The gene calls are TRBV27 and TRBJ1-5; 7 bases map to TRBD1. The CDR3 totals 13 residues. V lost 2 bases to trimming and J lost 9 bases; unmatched junction nucleotides: 4. Per germline, CDR1 MNHEY and CDR2 SMNVEV (reference sequence). The CDR3 is CASSLQTGTPQHF. The CDR3 coding sequence is TGTGCCAGCAGTTTACAGACAGGGACGCCCCAGCATTTT.

This chain links TRBV9 with TRBJ2-5, with 7 bases fitting TRBD1. The CDR3 runs to 14 residues. Germline CDR1 SGDLS, CDR2 YYNGEE. Germline trimming cut 3 bases from V and 7 bases from J; bases unmatched to any gene: 9. The CDR3 loop reads CASSADRARGTQYF. CDR3 coding DNA: TGTGCCAGCAGCGCCGACAGGGCCCGTGGGACCCAGTACTTC. Filled out from reference TRBV9 and TRBJ2-5, the complete variable domain reads DSGVTQTPKHLITATGQRVTLRCSPRSGDLSVYWYQQSLDQGLQFLIQYYNGEERAKGNILERFSAQQFPDLHSELNLSSLELGDSALYFCASSADRARGTQYFGPGTRLLVL.

The rearrangement joins TRBV27 to TRBJ1-5; maybe TRBD1 (5 bases). CDR3 length equals 14 residues. Trimming took 3 bases from V and 3 from J, leaving 9 bases between them. The V gene's germline CDR1 is MNHEY and CDR2 SMNVEV (reference sequence). CDR3: CASSLRGPNQPQHF. CDR3 nucleotide sequence: TGTGCCAGCAGTTTGCGGGGACCCAATCAGCCCCAGCATTTT.

V and J are TRBV11-3 and TRBJ2-2, with D perhaps being TRBD1 or TRBD2 (5 bases each). The ends were cut back, 4 bases at V and 7 bases at J, with 19 bases in the middle. Looked up from germline, CDR1 is SGHNT and CDR2 is YENEEA. The length of the CDR3 is 16 residues. The CDR3 region has the DNA TGTGCCAGCAGCTCGGGACGGCGGAGCGTCGGCGGGGAGCTGTTTTTT. This sequence encodes CASSSGRRSVGGELFF. Full variable domain (rest looked up from reference TRBV11-3 and TRBJ2-2): EAGVVQSPRYKIIEKKQPVAFWCNPISGHNTLYWYLQNLGQGPELLIRYENEEAVDDSQLPKDRFSAERLKGVDSTLKIQPAELGDSAVYLCASSSGRRSVGGELFFGEGSRLTVL.

This chain connects TRBV7-2 to TRBJ2-2; D ambiguous. The CDR3 totals 14 residues. Trimming took 1 base from V and 4 from J, leaving 7 bases between them. Germline CDR1 reads SGHTA; CDR2 reads FQGNSA. The CDR3 protein is CASSLVSVTGELFF. The CDR3 bases are TGTGCCAGCAGCTTAGTGTCGGTCACCGGGGAGCTGTTTTTT. The full variable domain, in which reference TRBV7-2 and TRBJ2-2 provide the parts outside the CDR3, is GAGVSQSPSNKVTEKGKDVELRCDPISGHTALYWYRQSLGQGLEFLIYFQGNSAPDKSGLPSDRFSAERTGGSVSTLTIQRTQQEDSAVYLCASSLVSVTGELFFGEGSRLTVL.

The rearrangement links TRBV27 to TRBJ2-3; TRBD1 aligns across 8 bases. Germline CDR1 MNHEY, CDR2 SMNVEV (reference sequence). The CDR3 spans 16 residues. Trimming cost V 2 bases and J 1 base; bases outside gene matches: 5. Here the CDR3 reads CASSLPQGAGTDTQYF. The CDR3 region has the DNA TGTGCCAGCAGTTTACCCCAGGGGGCAGGCACAGATACGCAGTATTTT.